The source of this T cell receptor beta chain is a study of T-cell reconstitution after alpha-beta-depleted transplantation in children. Researchers prepared the TCRbeta library using unique molecular identifiers, the study reports. TCRdb fed the PCR reads into MiXCR, producing one record per CDR3 protein. This table has about 300,000 distinct CDR3 sequences, around 10% appearing once. Of note for this clonotype: The antigen remains undetermined.

There are 14 residues in the CDR3. Between the trimmed V and J ends, which lost 1 base and 2 bases, there was a span of 9 bases. Germline V lookup: CDR1 SGHTA, CDR2 FQGNSA. Findings and limits, study-wide: Newly produced T cells mostly accounted for T-cell counts and diversity one year post-transplant. Several patients had high TCRbeta diversity at day 60; it came from surviving recipient T cells and thymic progenitors. Two months or so post-transplant, alpha-beta T cells reportedly derived from several hundred expanded graft clones.

This receptor was obtained from a boy in the first two years of life with acute myeloid leukemia, due to receive a stem cell transplant. The chain uses TRBV7-2 and TRBJ2-7; perhaps TRBD1 as D (6 bases). The source material was PBMCs, sampled before TCRalphabeta/CD19-depleted stem cell transplant. As DNA, the CDR3 is TGTGCCAGCAGCTTAGGGGCAGGGGCCTACGAGCAGTACTTC. This translates into CASSLGAGAYEQYF.